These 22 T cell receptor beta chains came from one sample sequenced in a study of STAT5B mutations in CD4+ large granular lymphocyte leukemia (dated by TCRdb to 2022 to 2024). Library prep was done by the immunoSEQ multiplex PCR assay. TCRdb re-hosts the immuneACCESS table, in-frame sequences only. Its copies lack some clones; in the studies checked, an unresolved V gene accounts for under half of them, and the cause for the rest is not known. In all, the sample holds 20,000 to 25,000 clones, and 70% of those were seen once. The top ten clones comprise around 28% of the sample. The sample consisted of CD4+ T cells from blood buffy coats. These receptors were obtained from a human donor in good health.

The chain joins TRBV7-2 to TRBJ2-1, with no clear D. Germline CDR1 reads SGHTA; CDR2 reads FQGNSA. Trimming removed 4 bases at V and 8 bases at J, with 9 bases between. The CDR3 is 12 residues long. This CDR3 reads CASSSSVDEQFF. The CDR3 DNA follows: TGTGCCAGCAGCTCATCTGTGGATGAGCAGTTCTTC.

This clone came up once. The CDR3 nucleotides are TGTGCCAGCAGCACGGAAGCGGGAGCGGGCACAGATACGCAGTATTTT. Amino acids: CASSTEAGAGTDTQYF. The chain employs TRBV7-2 and TRBJ2-3; 8 bases match TRBD2. Per germline, CDR1 SGHTA and CDR2 FQGNSA. The CDR3 totals 16 residues. Trimming took 5 bases from V and 1 from J; bases not matched to a gene: 8.

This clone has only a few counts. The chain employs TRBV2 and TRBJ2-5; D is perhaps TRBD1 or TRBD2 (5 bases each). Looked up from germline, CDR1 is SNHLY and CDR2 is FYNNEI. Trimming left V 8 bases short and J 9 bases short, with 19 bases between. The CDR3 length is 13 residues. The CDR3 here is CASSRDGPGAQYF. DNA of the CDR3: TGTGCCAGCTCTCGGGACGGACCTGGGGCCCAGTACTTC.

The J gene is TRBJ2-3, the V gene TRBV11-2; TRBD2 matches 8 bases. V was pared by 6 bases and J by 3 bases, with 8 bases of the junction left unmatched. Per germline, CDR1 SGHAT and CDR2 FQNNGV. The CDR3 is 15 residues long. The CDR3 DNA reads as TGTGCCAGCAGAGACACTAGCGGACTTACAGATACGCAGTATTTT. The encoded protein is CASRDTSGLTDTQYF. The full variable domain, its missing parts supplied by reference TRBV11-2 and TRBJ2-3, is EAGVAQSPRYKIIEKRQSVAFWCNPISGHATLYWYQQILGQGPKLLIQFQNNGVVDDSQLPKDRFSAERLKGVDSTLKIQPAKLEDSAVYLCASRDTSGLTDTQYFGPGTRLTVL.

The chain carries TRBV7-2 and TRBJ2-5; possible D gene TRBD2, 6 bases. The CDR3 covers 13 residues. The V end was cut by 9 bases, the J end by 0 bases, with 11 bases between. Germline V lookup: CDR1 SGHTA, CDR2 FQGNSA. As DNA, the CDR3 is TGTGCCAGTAAAGGAGGGAACCAAGAGACCCAGTACTTC. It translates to CASKGGNQETQYF.

The DNA of the CDR3 is TGTGCCAGTAGTCTCAGGGCAGGGTGGCTAGGTACGCAGTATTTT. This gives the protein CASSLRAGWLGTQYF. This sequence joins TRBV19 and TRBJ2-3; TRBD1 might be the D (5 bases). The CDR3 contains 15 residues. Germline V CDR1 and CDR2: LNHDA, SQIVND (reference sequence). Trimming shortened V by 5 bases and J by 8 bases, and 20 bases separated the two germline ends.

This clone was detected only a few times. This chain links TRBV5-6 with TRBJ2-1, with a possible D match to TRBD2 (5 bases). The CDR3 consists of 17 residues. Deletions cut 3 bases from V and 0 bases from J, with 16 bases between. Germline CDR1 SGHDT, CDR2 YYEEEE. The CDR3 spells CASSWSQRLSSYNEQFF. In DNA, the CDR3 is TGTGCCAGCAGCTGGAGCCAGCGGTTAAGCTCCTACAATGAGCAGTTCTTC.

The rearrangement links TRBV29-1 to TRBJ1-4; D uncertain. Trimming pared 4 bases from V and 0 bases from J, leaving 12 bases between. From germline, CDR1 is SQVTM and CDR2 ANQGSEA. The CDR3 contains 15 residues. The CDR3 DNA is TGCAGCGTTGTGGATCTCGGTGCAACTAATGAAAAACTGTTTTTT. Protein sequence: CSVVDLGATNEKLFF.

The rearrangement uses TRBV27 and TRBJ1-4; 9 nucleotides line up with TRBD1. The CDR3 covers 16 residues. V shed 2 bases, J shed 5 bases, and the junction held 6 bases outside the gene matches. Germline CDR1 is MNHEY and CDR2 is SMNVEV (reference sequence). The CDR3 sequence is CASSLSSGQGNEKLFF. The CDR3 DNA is TGTGCCAGCAGTTTAAGTTCGGGACAGGGAAATGAAAAACTGTTTTTT.

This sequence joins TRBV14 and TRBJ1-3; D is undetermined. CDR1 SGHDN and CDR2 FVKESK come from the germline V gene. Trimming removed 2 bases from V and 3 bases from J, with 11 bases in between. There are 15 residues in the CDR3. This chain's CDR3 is CASSQRNVGGNTIYF. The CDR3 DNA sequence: TGTGCCAGCAGCCAACGTAACGTTGGTGGAAACACCATATATTTT.

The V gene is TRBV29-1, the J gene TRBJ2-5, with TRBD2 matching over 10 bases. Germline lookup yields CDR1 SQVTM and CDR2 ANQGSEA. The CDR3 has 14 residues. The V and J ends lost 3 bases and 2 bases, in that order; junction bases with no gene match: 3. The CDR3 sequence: CSVDLAGDQETQYF. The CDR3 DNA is TGCAGCGTTGACCTAGCGGGGGATCAAGAGACCCAGTACTTC. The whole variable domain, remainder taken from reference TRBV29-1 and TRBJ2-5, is SAVISQKPSRDICQRGTSLTIQCQVDSQVTMMFWYRQQPGQSLTLIATANQGSEATYESGFVIDKFPISRPNLTFSTLTVSNMSPEDSSIYLCSVDLAGDQETQYFGPGTRLLVL.

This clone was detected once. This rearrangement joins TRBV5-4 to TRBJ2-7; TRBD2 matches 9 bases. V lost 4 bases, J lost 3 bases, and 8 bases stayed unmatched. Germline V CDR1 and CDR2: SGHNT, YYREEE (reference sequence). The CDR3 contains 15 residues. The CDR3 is CASSHIPSGNYEQYF. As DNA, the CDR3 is TGTGCCAGCAGCCACATACCTAGCGGGAACTACGAGCAGTACTTC. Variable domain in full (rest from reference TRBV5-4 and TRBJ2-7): ETGVTQSPTHLIKTRGQQVTLRCSSQSGHNTVSWYQQALGQGPQFIFQYYREEENGRGNFPPRFSGLQFPNYSSELNVNALELDDSALYLCASSHIPSGNYEQYFGPGTRLTVT.

CDR3 DNA: TGTGCCAGTCGTGCAAAGACTCTAACGTATAATTCACCCCTCCACTTT. Protein product: CASRAKTLTYNSPLHF. The rearrangement links TRBV19 to TRBJ1-6; no definite D call. CDR3 length: 16 residues. V was clipped by 8 bases and J by 4 bases, with 18 bases between them. Germline CDR1 and CDR2: LNHDA and SQIVND (reference sequence).

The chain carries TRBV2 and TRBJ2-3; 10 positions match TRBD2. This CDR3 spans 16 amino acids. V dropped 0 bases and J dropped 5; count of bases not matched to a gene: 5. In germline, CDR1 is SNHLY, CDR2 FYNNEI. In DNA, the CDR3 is TGTGCCAGCAGTGAAGCGAGCGGGGGGGCCATAGATACGCAGTATTTT. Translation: CASSEASGGAIDTQYF.

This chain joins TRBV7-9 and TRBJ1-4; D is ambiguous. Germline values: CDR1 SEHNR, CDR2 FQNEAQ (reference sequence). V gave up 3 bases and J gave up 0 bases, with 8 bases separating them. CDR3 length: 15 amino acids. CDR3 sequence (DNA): TGTGCCAGCAGCTTGGATACCACAACTAATGAAAAACTGTTTTTT. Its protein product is CASSLDTTTNEKLFF.

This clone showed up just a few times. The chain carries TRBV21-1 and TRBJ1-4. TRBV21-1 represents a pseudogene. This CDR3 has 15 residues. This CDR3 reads CASSKDDSEGEKLFF. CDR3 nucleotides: TGTGCCAGCAGCAAAGATGACTCCGAAGGTGAAAAACTGTTTTTT.

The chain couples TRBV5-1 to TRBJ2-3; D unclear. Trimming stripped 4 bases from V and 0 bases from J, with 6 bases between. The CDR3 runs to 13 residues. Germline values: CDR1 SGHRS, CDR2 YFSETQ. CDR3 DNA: TGCGCCAGCAGCGCCGGCAGCACAGATACGCAGTATTTT. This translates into CASSAGSTDTQYF.

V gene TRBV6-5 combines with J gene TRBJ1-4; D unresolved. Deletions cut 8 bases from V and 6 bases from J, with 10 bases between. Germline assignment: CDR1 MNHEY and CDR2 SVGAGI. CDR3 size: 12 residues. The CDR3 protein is CASWARDEKLFF. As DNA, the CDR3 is TGTGCCAGCTGGGCCCGGGATGAAAAACTGTTTTTT.

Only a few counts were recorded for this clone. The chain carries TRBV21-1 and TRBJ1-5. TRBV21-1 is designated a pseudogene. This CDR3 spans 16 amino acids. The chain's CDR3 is CASSSTRGFSNQPQHF. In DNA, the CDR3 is TGTGCCAGCAGCTCCACGCGGGGCTTTAGCAATCAGCCCCAGCATTTT.

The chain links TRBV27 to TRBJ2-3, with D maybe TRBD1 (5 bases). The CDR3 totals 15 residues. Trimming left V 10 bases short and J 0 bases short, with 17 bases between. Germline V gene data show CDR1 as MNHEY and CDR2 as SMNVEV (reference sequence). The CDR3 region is CAIRRQGSSTDTQYF. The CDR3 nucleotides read TGTGCCATCCGTCGGCAGGGATCTAGCACAGATACGCAGTATTTT.

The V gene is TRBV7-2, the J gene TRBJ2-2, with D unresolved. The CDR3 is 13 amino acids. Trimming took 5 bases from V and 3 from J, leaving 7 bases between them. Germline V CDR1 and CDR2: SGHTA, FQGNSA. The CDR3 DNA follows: TGTGCCAGCAGCCGTGGGTACACCGGGGAGCTGTTTTTT. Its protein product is CASSRGYTGELFF.

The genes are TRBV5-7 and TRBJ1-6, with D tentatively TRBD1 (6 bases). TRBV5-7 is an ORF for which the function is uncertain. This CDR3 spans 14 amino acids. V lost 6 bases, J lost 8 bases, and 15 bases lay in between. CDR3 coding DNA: TGTGCCAGCACCCAGGACAGTGGGGATTCACCCCTCCACTTT. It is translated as CASTQDSGDSPLHF.